This TCR beta chain was captured in a study of beta chain features in type 1 diabetes. As every portion of the isolated RNA was reverse transcribed, the sequencing read expressed TCRB transcripts. Generated by immunoSEQ multiplex PCR, the TCRdb table keeps only in-frame clones and is missing some. The sample yields about 450,000 clones, 9.5% to 12% seen once. V was trimmed by 5 bases and J by 6 bases, leaving 5 bases between them. This CDR3 contains 11 residues. In germline, CDR1 is SGHTA, CDR2 FQGNSA. Every donor had blood drawn once into heparin, roughly 0.11 L on average. CD45RO/CCR7/CD25/CD127/CD95/CD27 separated CD4+ naive, central memory, regulatory and stem cell-like memory cells by sorting. In all sorted populations, purity surpassed 95%.

The chain has TRBV7-2 and TRBJ2-1; D ambiguous. The material sequenced was naive CD4+ T cells from blood. The TCR was taken from a woman aged 18-29 years in good health. The chain's CDR3 is CASSRTNEQFF. The CDR3 coding sequence is TGTGCCAGCAGCCGGACCAATGAGCAGTTCTTC. The complete variable domain, with remaining parts taken from reference TRBV7-2 and TRBJ2-1, reads GAGVSQSPSNKVTEKGKDVELRCDPISGHTALYWYRQSLGQGLEFLIYFQGNSAPDKSGLPSDRFSAERTGGSVSTLTIQRTQQEDSAVYLCASSRTNEQFFGPGTRLTVL.